This TCR beta chain was observed in a study of Graves' ophthalmopathy and Graves' hyperthyroidism. This clonotype was counted a few times. Amplification of the TCR beta CDR3 regions used RNA transcripts (as template). In the first round, RT-PCR was carried out with HTBI primers, and a multiplex PCR formed the second round. MiXCR, run by TCRdb on the multiplex PCR reads, gives a single entry per CDR3 protein. The sample yields around 670,000 distinct CDR3 sequences, 40% seen once. V gave up 4 bases and J gave up 3 bases, with 7 bases separating them. The CDR3 loop spans 12 amino acids. The PBMCs used were ones drawn from over 9.5 ml of fresh peripheral blood.

The J gene is TRBJ2-7, the V gene TRBV12-3 or TRBV12-4; D remains unclear. The clonotype was recovered from an adult man with Graves' ophthalmopathy. Sequencing input: peripheral blood. The chain's CDR3 is CASSYGDYEQYF. The CDR3 DNA reads as TGTGCCAGCAGTTATGGGGACTACGAGCAGTACTTC.